This TCR beta chain was recorded in a study of blood T cell repertoires in COVID-19. The CDR3 has 15 amino acids. Per germline, CDR1 ENHRY and CDR2 SYGVKD. J lost 2 bases, V lost 10 bases, and 8 bases had no gene match. Sequencing used immunoSEQ multiplex PCR; TCRdb keeps in-frame clones, though not all of them. The sample yields 150,000 to 200,000 clones, nearly 90% seen once. The source material was peripheral blood. The TCR originated in a man aged 18-30 years who had recovered from COVID-19. This chain uses TRBV10-3 with TRBJ2-7; 13 bases agree with TRBD2. This CDR3 reads CATAPGTSGTYEQYF. Here the CDR3 DNA reads TGTGCCACCGCCCCGGGGACTAGCGGGACCTACGAGCAGTACTTC.